One TCR beta chain is described in this entry. Its specificity is not known. The PCR ran on 60 Vbeta and 13 Jbeta primers. Method: immunoSEQ multiplex PCR; TCRdb's copy keeps in-frame clones and lacks some. This table lists around 65,000 clones. This record belongs to a study of cytomegalovirus exposure and HLA in healthy donors. Study-wide results and caveats: Researchers catalogued some 160 TCR beta chains as cytomegalovirus-associated.

Per the germline V gene, CDR1 is SGDLS and CDR2 is YYNGEE. CDR3 length: 14 residues. V lost 0 bases and J lost 2, with 9 bases in between. The material sequenced was PBMCs. The rearrangement links TRBV9 to TRBJ2-7; D may be TRBD2 (6 bases). This sequence originates from a man under 40 in good health and CMV-seropositive. The CDR3 nucleotides are TGTGCCAGCAGCGTAGCCGGGACTGCCTACGAGCAGTACTTC. Encoded protein: CASSVAGTAYEQYF.